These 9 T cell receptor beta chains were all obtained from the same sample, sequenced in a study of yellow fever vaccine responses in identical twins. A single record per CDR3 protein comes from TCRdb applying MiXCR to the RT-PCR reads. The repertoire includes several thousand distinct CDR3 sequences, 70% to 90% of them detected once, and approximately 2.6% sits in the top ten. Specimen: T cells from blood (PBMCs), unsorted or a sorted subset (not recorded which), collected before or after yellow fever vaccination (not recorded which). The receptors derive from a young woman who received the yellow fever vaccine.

The CDR3 region is CASSLTGSGAKNIQYF. CDR3 in DNA: TGTGCCAGCAGCTTAACAGGGTCGGGGGCCAAAAACATTCAGTACTTC. This chain links TRBV7-3 with TRBJ2-4; a weak D match, TRBD2 (5 bases). V lost 0 bases and J 1 base, leaving 10 bases between the germline ends. There are 16 residues in the CDR3. Germline values: CDR1 SGHTA, CDR2 FQGTGA.

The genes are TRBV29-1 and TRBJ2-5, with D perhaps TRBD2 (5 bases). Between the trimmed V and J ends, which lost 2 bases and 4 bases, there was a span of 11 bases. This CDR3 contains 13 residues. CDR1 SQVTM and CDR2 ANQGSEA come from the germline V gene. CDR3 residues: CSVETVAGETQYF. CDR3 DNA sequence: TGCAGCGTTGAAACGGTCGCGGGAGAGACCCAGTACTTC. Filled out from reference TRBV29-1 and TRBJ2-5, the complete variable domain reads SAVISQKPSRDICQRGTSLTIQCQVDSQVTMMFWYRQQPGQSLTLIATANQGSEATYESGFVIDKFPISRPNLTFSTLTVSNMSPEDSSIYLCSVETVAGETQYFGPGTRLLVL.

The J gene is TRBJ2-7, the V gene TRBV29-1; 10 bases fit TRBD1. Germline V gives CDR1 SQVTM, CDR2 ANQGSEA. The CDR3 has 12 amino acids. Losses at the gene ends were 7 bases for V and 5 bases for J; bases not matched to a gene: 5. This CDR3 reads CSAGQGTHEQYF. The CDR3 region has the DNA TGCAGCGCGGGACAGGGGACCCACGAGCAGTACTTC.

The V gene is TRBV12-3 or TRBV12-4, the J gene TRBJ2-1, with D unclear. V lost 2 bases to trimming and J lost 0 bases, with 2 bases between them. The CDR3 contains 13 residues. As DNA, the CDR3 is TGTGCCAGCAGTTTAAGCTCCTACAATGAGCAGTTCTTC. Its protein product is CASSLSSYNEQFF.

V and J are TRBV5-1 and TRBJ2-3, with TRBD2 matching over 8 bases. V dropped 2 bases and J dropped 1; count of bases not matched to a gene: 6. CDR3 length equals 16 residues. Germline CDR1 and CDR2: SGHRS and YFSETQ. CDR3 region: CASSFSSGPGTDTQYF. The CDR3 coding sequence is TGCGCCAGCAGCTTCTCTAGCGGGCCCGGCACAGATACGCAGTATTTT.

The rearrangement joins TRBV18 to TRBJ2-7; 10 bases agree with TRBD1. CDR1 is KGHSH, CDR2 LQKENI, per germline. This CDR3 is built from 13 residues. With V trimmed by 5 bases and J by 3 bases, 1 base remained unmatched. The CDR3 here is CASSRTGGYEQYF. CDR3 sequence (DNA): TGTGCCAGCTCAAGGACAGGGGGCTACGAGCAGTACTTC.

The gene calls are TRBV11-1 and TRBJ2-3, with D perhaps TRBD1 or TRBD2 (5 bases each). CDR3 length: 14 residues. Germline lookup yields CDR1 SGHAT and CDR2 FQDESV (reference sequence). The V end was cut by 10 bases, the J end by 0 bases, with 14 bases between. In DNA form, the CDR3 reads TGTGCCATCCGGGGCCCAATTAGCACAGATACGCAGTATTTT. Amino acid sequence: CAIRGPISTDTQYF.

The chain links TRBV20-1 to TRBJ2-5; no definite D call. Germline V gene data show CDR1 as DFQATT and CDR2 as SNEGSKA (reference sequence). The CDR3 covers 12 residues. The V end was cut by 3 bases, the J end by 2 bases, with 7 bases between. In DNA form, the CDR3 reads TGCAGTGCTAGGTCCGGACAAGAGACCCAGTACTTC. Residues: CSARSGQETQYF.

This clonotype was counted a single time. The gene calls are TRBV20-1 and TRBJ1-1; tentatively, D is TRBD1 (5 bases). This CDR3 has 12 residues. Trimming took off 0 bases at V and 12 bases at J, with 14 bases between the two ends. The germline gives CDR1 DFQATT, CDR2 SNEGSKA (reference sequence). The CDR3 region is CSAREDWDGSFF. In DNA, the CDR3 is TGCAGTGCTAGAGAAGATTGGGACGGTTCTTTCTTT.